These 20 T cell receptor beta chains came from one sample sequenced in a study of blood T cell repertoires in COVID-19. Sequenced by immunoSEQ multiplex PCR; TCRdb stores in-frame clones only, minus some. The sample has 250,000 to 350,000 clones, 80% to 90% seen once. Material: peripheral blood. The source of these receptors is a man younger than 40 with acute or convalescent COVID-19.

The rearrangement joins TRBV3-1 (or the pseudogene TRBV3-2) to TRBJ1-1, with D tentatively TRBD1 (6 bases). Germline CDR1 and CDR2: LGHDT and YNNKEL (reference sequence). The V gene lost 1 base and the J gene lost 6 bases, with 6 bases spanning the gap. The length of the CDR3 is 12 residues. CDR3 protein: CASSQGTAEAFF. The CDR3, as DNA: TGTGCCAGCAGCCAAGGGACAGCTGAAGCTTTCTTT.

The rearrangement links TRBV4-1 to TRBJ2-5; 9 bases line up with TRBD2. Germline V gene lookup returns CDR1 MGHRA and CDR2 YSYEKL. V trimming: 3 bases; J trimming: 2 bases; junction bases outside the gene matches: 10. CDR3 length equals 17 residues. The CDR3, as DNA: TGCGCCAGCAGCCAGGGGCGGCTAGCGGGACCGCAAGAGACCCAGTACTTC. Translated: CASSQGRLAGPQETQYF.

This rearrangement joins TRBV6-5 to TRBJ1-6, with no clear D. CDR1 and CDR2 (germline): MNHEY, SVGAGI. The V gene lost 0 bases and the J gene lost 0 bases, with 6 bases spanning the gap. The CDR3 loop spans 16 amino acids. The CDR3 is CASSYSVSSYNSPLHF. The CDR3 region has the DNA TGTGCCAGCAGTTACTCCGTCAGCTCCTATAATTCACCCCTCCACTTT.

The rearrangement joins TRBV15 to TRBJ2-2; 7 nucleotides match TRBD1. The germline gives CDR1 LNHNV, CDR2 YYDKDF (reference sequence). Losses at the gene ends were 3 bases for V and 0 bases for J; bases not matched to a gene: 7. The CDR3 totals 17 residues. The CDR3 region has the DNA TGTGCCACCAGCAGGGGACAGATTCTTTCGAACACCGGGGAGCTGTTTTTT. This codes for CATSRGQILSNTGELFF.

This rearrangement joins TRBV18 to TRBJ2-1; 9 bases match TRBD1. The CDR3 has 14 amino acids. The V gene end was trimmed by 2 bases and the J gene end by 9 bases; junction bases not matched to a gene: 5. CDR1 and CDR2 (germline): KGHSH, LQKENI. CDR3 sequence reads: CASSPSGQGREQFF. DNA of the CDR3: TGTGCCAGCTCACCATCGGGACAGGGACGTGAGCAGTTCTTC.

V and J are TRBV3-1 (or the pseudogene TRBV3-2) and TRBJ1-1; 8 bases map to TRBD1. Germline values: CDR1 LGHDT, CDR2 YNNKEL (reference sequence). V lost 6 bases to trimming and J lost 0 bases; unmatched junction nucleotides: 0. This CDR3 region has 13 residues. The CDR3 spells CASRDRVNTEAFF. CDR3 nucleotides: TGTGCCAGCAGGGACAGGGTGAACACTGAAGCTTTCTTT.

This chain connects TRBV6-5 to TRBJ1-2, with 9 bases lining up with TRBD1. Germline assignment: CDR1 MNHEY and CDR2 SVGAGI. J gave up 5 bases and V 6 bases, and 10 bases lay outside the gene matches. This CDR3 region has 15 residues. CDR3: CASSRRSGQGYGYTF. The CDR3 region has the DNA TGTGCCAGCAGCCGCCGGTCGGGACAGGGTTATGGCTACACCTTC.

The chain combines TRBV19 with TRBJ1-4; perhaps TRBD1 as D (6 bases). V was trimmed by 10 bases and J by 8 bases, leaving 17 bases between them. The CDR3 spans 13 residues. The germline V gene has CDR1 LNHDA and CDR2 SQIVND (reference sequence). This chain's CDR3 is CATRTAVGEKLFF. CDR3 DNA sequence: TGTGCCACCCGGACAGCCGTCGGAGAAAAACTGTTTTTT.

This chain uses TRBV19 with TRBJ1-5, with 7 positions matching TRBD1. In germline, CDR1 is LNHDA, CDR2 SQIVND (reference sequence). The CDR3 totals 16 residues. J gave up 4 bases and V 3 bases, and 9 bases lay outside the gene matches. The CDR3 region has the DNA TGTGCCAGTAGTATCAAGGGGGCGGTTGGGAATCAGCCCCAGCATTTT. Translated, it gives CASSIKGAVGNQPQHF.

CDR3: CASSSGSPDAAFF. In DNA, the CDR3 is TGTGCCAGCAGCTCCGGGTCACCTGATGCGGCTTTCTTT. J is TRBJ1-1 and V is TRBV7-3, with no clear D. Looked up from germline, CDR1 is SGHTA and CDR2 is FQGTGA. CDR3 length: 13 amino acids. The V end was cut by 4 bases, the J end by 11 bases, with 17 bases between.

CDR3 amino acids: CASSSGEVKGSPLHF. As DNA, the CDR3 is TGTGCCAGCAGCTCGGGGGAGGTAAAAGGTTCACCCCTCCACTTT. V usage is TRBV7-3 and J usage is TRBJ1-6; D may be TRBD1 (5 bases). Germline V gene sequence: CDR1 SGHTA, CDR2 FQGTGA. The V end was cut by 4 bases, the J end by 9 bases, with 16 bases between. The CDR3 sequence is 15 residues long.

The chain combines TRBV19 with TRBJ1-5, with a tentative D call TRBD1 (6 bases). The CDR3 covers 13 residues. The V gene lost 4 bases and the J gene lost 7 bases, with 11 bases spanning the gap. Germline values: CDR1 LNHDA, CDR2 SQIVND (reference sequence). CDR3 coding DNA: TGTGCCAGTAGTACCACAGGGTTCCAGCCCCAGCATTTT. Protein: CASSTTGFQPQHF.

V and J are TRBV19 and TRBJ2-2; D perhaps matches TRBD2 (6 bases). Germline-derived CDR1 and CDR2 are LNHDA and SQIVND (reference sequence). This CDR3 comprises 16 residues. Trimming removed 2 bases from V and 4 bases from J, with 14 bases in between. CDR3 region: CASSIRLGTGTGELFF. The CDR3 bases are TGTGCCAGTAGTATACGGTTAGGGACTGGCACCGGGGAGCTGTTTTTT. The complete variable domain, with remaining parts taken from reference TRBV19 and TRBJ2-2, reads DGGITQSPKYLFRKEGQNVTLSCEQNLNHDAMYWYRQDPGQGLRLIYYSQIVNDFQKGDIAEGYSVSREKKESFPLTVTSAQKNPTAFYLCASSIRLGTGTGELFFGEGSRLTVL.

The chain couples TRBV14 to TRBJ1-1, with D uncertain. Germline loops: CDR1 SGHDN, CDR2 FVKESK. With 2 bases removed from V and 3 bases from J, the gap between germline ends came to 13 bases. The CDR3 length is 15 residues. CDR3 protein: CASSQSLDGDTEAFF. For the CDR3, the DNA is TGTGCCAGCAGCCAATCACTGGACGGGGACACTGAAGCTTTCTTT.

J is TRBJ2-3 and V is TRBV7-3; TRBD2 might be the D (5 bases). The germline gives CDR1 SGHTA, CDR2 FQGTGA. V was clipped by 3 bases and J by 2 bases, with 12 bases between them. This CDR3 contains 15 residues. The CDR3 spells CASSLEVSNTDTQYF. CDR3 in DNA: TGTGCCAGCAGCTTGGAGGTGTCGAACACAGATACGCAGTATTTT.

This chain connects TRBV29-1 to TRBJ1-1, with 9 nucleotides matching TRBD1. The CDR3 totals 12 residues. Looked up from germline, CDR1 is SQVTM and CDR2 is ANQGSEA. With V trimmed by 7 bases and J by 4 bases, 4 bases remained unmatched. The CDR3 spells CSALGQGTEAFF. In DNA, the CDR3 is TGCAGCGCCCTGGGACAGGGCACTGAAGCTTTCTTT.

The gene calls are TRBV18 and TRBJ2-5; 10 bases map to TRBD1. The CDR3 extends over 13 amino acids. CDR1 and CDR2 (germline): KGHSH, LQKENI. The ends lost 6 bases at V and 5 bases at J; junction bases unmatched: 3. CDR3 nucleotide sequence: TGTGCCAGCTCGGAGACAGGGGGCGAGACCCAGTACTTC. It is translated as CASSETGGETQYF.

The chain links TRBV30 to TRBJ2-7; D unclear. V lost 2 bases to trimming and J lost 2 bases, with 25 bases between them. Germline CDR1 is GTSNPN and CDR2 is SVGIG (reference sequence). The CDR3 extends over 18 amino acids. CDR3 sequence (DNA): TGTGCCTGGAGTCGCTTGGTATACGTGACAACCACCCCCTACGAGCAGTACTTC. This encodes CAWSRLVYVTTTPYEQYF.

The rearrangement joins TRBV5-6 to TRBJ1-2; a possible D gene is TRBD1 (5 bases). The CDR3 has 13 amino acids. V was shortened by 3 bases and J by 3 bases, with 9 bases between the two germline ends. Looked up from germline, CDR1 is SGHDT and CDR2 is YYEEEE. CDR3 DNA: TGTGCCAGCAGCTCACAGGCCCACTATGGCTACACCTTC. Encoded protein: CASSSQAHYGYTF.

The chain joins TRBV30 to TRBJ1-2; D is ambiguous. Trimming stripped 5 bases from V and 5 bases from J, with 18 bases between. This CDR3 is 14 amino acids long. CDR1 and CDR2 (germline): GTSNPN, SVGIG (reference sequence). CDR3 bases: TGTGCCTGGGAAAATCACGGGGTTTCTTATGGCTACACCTTC. This gives the protein CAWENHGVSYGYTF.